Listed below are T cell receptor beta chains from one sample, sequenced in a study of CD8+CD57+ T cells in acquired aplastic anemia. TCRdb reprocessed the reads via MiXCR and lists one record per CDR3 protein. The data show approximately 170,000 distinct CDR3 sequences, with around 47% seen just once and about 2.9% held by the top ten. The sample comprised sorted CD4+, CD8+, or CD8+CD57+ T cells (not recorded which) from PBMCs. The receptors derive from a human donor with aplastic anemia. CDR3s include the opening cysteine and the closing phenylalanine or tryptophan. D genes are given only for firm matches. Size values are once, few and many counts, or a class for expanded clones, and some rows have none.

>TRBV12-3/TRBV12-4|-|TRBJ2-4|many
TGTGCCAGCAGTTTGCACAGGAGAGCCAAAAACATTCAGTACTTC
CASSLHRRAKNIQYF
>TRBV27|-|TRBJ1-5|few
TGTGCCAGCAGTTTTTCCACAGTTAGCAATCAGCCCCAGCATTTT
CASSFSTVSNQPQHF
>TRBV3-1|-|TRBJ1-2|many
TGTGCCAGCAGCCAAGATCCAGACGGCAACTATGGCTACACCTTC
CASSQDPDGNYGYTF
>TRBV14|-|TRBJ1-1|many
TGTGCCAGCAGCCAAGATCGTTTGCGGTACACTGAAGCTTTCTTT
CASSQDRLRYTEAFF
>TRBV6-1|-|TRBJ2-2|-
TGTGCCAGCAGGGGGACTTGGAACACCGGGGAGCTGTTTTTT
CASRGTWNTGELFF
>TRBV19|TRBD2|TRBJ2-3|few
TGTGCCAGTAGTCCGGGACTAGCGGGGATCACAGATACGCAGTATTTT
CASSPGLAGITDTQYF
>TRBV20-1|TRBD1|TRBJ1-5|-
TGCAGTGCTGGAAAGGACAGGGACTCTCAGCCCCAGCATTTT
CSAGKDRDSQPQHF
>TRBV29-1|-|TRBJ2-1|once
TGCAGCGTTGAACCGGGTAGTAGTGAGCAGTTCTTC
CSVEPGSSEQFF
>TRBV7-2|-|TRBJ2-3|many
TGTGCCAGCACACTCCAGGGTGCGGGATCAGATACGCAGTATTTT
CASTLQGAGSDTQYF
>TRBV19|-|TRBJ2-1|-
TGTGCCAGTAGTATAGGGGGTTACAATGAGCAGTTCTTC
CASSIGGYNEQFF
>TRBV12-5|-|TRBJ1-6|few
TGTGCTAGTGGTTTGGTAGGGGGGAGCTCCTATAATTCACCCCTCCACTTT
CASGLVGGSSYNSPLHF
>TRBV7-6|TRBD2|TRBJ2-3|-
TGTGCCAGCAGTTTAGCCGGACTAGCGGAACGCACAGATACGCGGTATTTT
CASSLAGLAERTDTRYF
>TRBV11-1|-|TRBJ1-2|-
TGTGCCAGCAGCTCCCAAGTAAGCCGCTACTATGGCTACACCTTC
CASSSQVSRYYGYTF
>TRBV7-3|-|TRBJ2-1|few
TGTGCCAGCAGCTTAGTCCCGGATGAGCAGTTCTTC
CASSLVPDEQFF
>TRBV4-3|-|TRBJ2-1|many
TGCGCCAGCAGCCAAGAATTCACTGAGCAGTTCTTC
CASSQEFTEQFF
>TRBV7-8|-|TRBJ1-5|-
TGTGCCAGCAGCTTAGCGGACGATTATCAGCCCCAGCATTTT
CASSLADDYQPQHF
>TRBV15|-|TRBJ1-1|-
TGTGCCACCAGCAGGGACACTGAAGCTTTCTTT
CATSRDTEAFF